A single sample gave rise to the 25 T cell receptor beta chains below, sequenced in a study of a mutant IDH1 vaccine in newly diagnosed glioma. Time point indicated: baseline, week 1 (first vaccination visit). The sample's treatment: pre-vaccination baseline after standard-of-care therapy. Assay: immunoSEQ multiplex PCR; the TCRdb copy retains only in-frame clones and omits some. Of about 32,000 clones listed, around 79% are singletons. The sequences come from PBMCs, collected from a glioma patient treated with radiotherapy, temozolomide or both. These receptors all stem from a man aged 30-40 years with glioma.

The genes are TRBV5-4 and TRBJ2-7, with TRBD1 matching over 11 bases. The CDR3 totals 14 residues. Germline V gene data show CDR1 as SGHNT and CDR2 as YYREEE (reference sequence). The ends lost 4 bases at V and 7 bases at J; junction bases unmatched: 7. CDR3 residues: CASSGDRGAGEQYF. CDR3 in DNA: TGTGCCAGCAGCGGGGACAGGGGGGCGGGTGAGCAGTACTTC.

The gene calls are TRBV29-1 and TRBJ2-1, with 7 bases that match TRBD2. Germline CDR1 and CDR2: SQVTM and ANQGSEA. The CDR3 sequence is 14 residues long. J was trimmed by 4 bases and V by 7 bases; bases with no gene match: 10. This chain's CDR3 is CSGHREGSYNEQFF. The CDR3 DNA sequence: TGCAGCGGTCATAGGGAGGGATCTTACAATGAGCAGTTCTTC.

The V call is TRBV27, the J call TRBJ1-2; TRBD1 is a possible D gene (6 bases). Trimming left V 0 bases short and J 3 bases short, with 11 bases between. The CDR3 sequence is 15 residues long. In germline, CDR1 is MNHEY, CDR2 SMNVEV (reference sequence). The CDR3 coding sequence is TGTGCCAGCAGTTTATCGGGGGCGGGAGACTATGGCTACACCTTC. Encoded protein: CASSLSGAGDYGYTF.

The chain uses TRBV6-1 and TRBJ2-7; D not certain. With 3 bases removed from V and 3 bases from J, the gap between germline ends came to 6 bases. CDR1 is MNHNS and CDR2 is SASEGT in the germline V gene. CDR3 length: 12 amino acids. The CDR3 region has the DNA TGTGCCAGCAGTGACCTGGGCTACGAGCAGTACTTC. Translation: CASSDLGYEQYF.

The J gene is TRBJ2-1, the V gene TRBV2; the match to TRBD2 covers 8 bases. The V gene end was trimmed by 2 bases and the J gene end by 0 bases; junction bases not matched to a gene: 6. The CDR3 is 17 amino acids. Germline CDR1 SNHLY, CDR2 FYNNEI. The DNA of the CDR3 is TGTGCCAGCAGTGAACGAGCGGGGGAGAGCTCCTACAATGAGCAGTTCTTC. Translating gives CASSERAGESSYNEQFF.

The V and J genes are TRBV9 and TRBJ2-2; D is uncertain. Trimming cost V 0 bases and J 7 bases, with 4 bases left between them. CDR1 is SGDLS and CDR2 is YYNGEE in the germline V gene. The CDR3 length is 12 residues. In DNA form, the CDR3 reads TGTGCCAGCAGCGTAGGGGGCGGGGAGCTGTTTTTT. Its protein product is CASSVGGGELFF.

The chain employs TRBV7-9 and TRBJ2-1; D uncertain. The V end lost 3 bases, the J end lost 0 bases, and 9 bases lay between the germline ends. The CDR3 has 15 amino acids. Germline loops: CDR1 SEHNR, CDR2 FQNEAQ (reference sequence). The CDR3 reads CASSFTPDSYNEQFF. DNA for the CDR3: TGTGCCAGCAGCTTCACACCAGACTCCTACAATGAGCAGTTCTTC.

This rearrangement joins TRBV5-6 to TRBJ1-1; D gene ambiguous. The germline V gene has CDR1 SGHDT and CDR2 YYEEEE. V was clipped by 4 bases and J by 1 base, with 8 bases between them. The CDR3 sequence is 13 residues long. CDR3 sequence (DNA): TGTGCCAGCAGCCCAGGAACGAACACTGAAGCTTTCTTT. Translating it yields CASSPGTNTEAFF.

This clone was seen a handful of times. The chain carries TRBV27 and TRBJ2-2; 8 bases line up with TRBD2. This CDR3 spans 16 amino acids. The V segment lost 6 bases and the J segment 0 bases; nucleotides outside the gene matches: 6. Germline CDR1 MNHEY, CDR2 SMNVEV (reference sequence). CDR3 protein: CASRKPGLANTGELFF. Written as DNA, the CDR3 is TGTGCCAGCAGAAAACCGGGACTAGCGAACACCGGGGAGCTGTTTTTT.

CDR3 protein: CASWGRQGEDTQYF. The DNA for the CDR3 is TGTGCCAGTTGGGGTCGACAGGGAGAGGATACGCAGTATTTT. This rearrangement joins TRBV19 to TRBJ2-3; TRBD1 matches 7 bases. Per the germline V gene, CDR1 is LNHDA and CDR2 is SQIVND (reference sequence). The CDR3 is 14 amino acids. J was trimmed by 6 bases and V by 8 bases; bases with no gene match: 11.

This chain uses TRBV29-1 with TRBJ2-1; 10 bases fit TRBD2. There are 16 residues in the CDR3. The germline gives CDR1 SQVTM, CDR2 ANQGSEA. Trimming removed 0 bases from V and 6 bases from J; junction bases left unmatched: 8. The CDR3 spells CSVEDRVAGGPNEQFF. The CDR3 DNA sequence: TGCAGCGTTGAAGATCGCGTAGCGGGAGGTCCCAATGAGCAGTTCTTC.

The V gene is TRBV30, the J gene TRBJ1-1, with D perhaps matching TRBD1 (6 bases). This CDR3 is 18 amino acids long. The germline gives CDR1 GTSNPN, CDR2 SVGIG (reference sequence). Trimming shortened V by 4 bases and J by 1 base, and 25 bases separated the two germline ends. The CDR3 nucleotides read TGTGCCTGGAACAAGGGGGGTTTGGGGGGCGCATCGAACACTGAAGCTTTCTTT. This sequence encodes CAWNKGGLGGASNTEAFF.

Only one count was recorded for this clone. The gene calls are TRBV5-6 and TRBJ2-7; D is ambiguous. V dropped 1 base and J dropped 2 bases, with 19 bases sitting between them. In germline, CDR1 is SGHDT, CDR2 YYEEEE. The CDR3 is 17 amino acids. The CDR3 loop reads CASSLNRYGTFPYEQYF. In DNA, the CDR3 is TGTGCCAGCAGCTTGAATCGTTACGGAACCTTTCCCTACGAGCAGTACTTC.

The chain joins TRBV7-6 to TRBJ2-7; TRBD1 agrees at 9 bases. The CDR3 is 16 amino acids. CDR1 and CDR2 from the germline V gene are SGHVS and FNYEAQ. Unmatched junction bases numbered 4, after V lost 1 base and J lost 0 bases. The CDR3 sequence is CASSLDGTGSSYEQYF. The CDR3 coding sequence is TGTGCCAGCAGCTTAGACGGGACAGGGAGCTCCTACGAGCAGTACTTC.

This clone was found once. J is TRBJ1-3 and V is TRBV10-3; D gene unclear. Germline V gene data show CDR1 as ENHRY and CDR2 as SYGVKD. Trimming removed 0 bases at V and 0 bases at J, with 6 bases between. The CDR3 is 15 amino acids. The CDR3 DNA sequence: TGTGCCATCAGTGAGTCATATAACTCTGGAAACACCATATATTTT. It specifies CAISESYNSGNTIYF.

J is TRBJ1-1 and V is TRBV9; 7 bases are a match to TRBD1. CDR3 length equals 16 residues. J gave up 5 bases and V 0 bases, and 10 bases lay outside the gene matches. Germline CDR1 and CDR2: SGDLS and YYNGEE. The CDR3 coding sequence is TGTGCCAGCAGCGTAGGGGCAGGGGGGAAAAGGACTGAAGCTTTCTTT. Protein: CASSVGAGGKRTEAFF.

The chain couples TRBV5-6 to TRBJ2-7, with 8 positions matching TRBD2. The CDR3 sequence is 19 residues long. CDR1 is SGHDT and CDR2 is YYEEEE in the germline V gene. V shed 4 bases, J shed 3 bases, and the junction held 21 bases outside the gene matches. CDR3 nucleotides: TGTGCCAGCAGCCTGCGGGGTTACGGGCGGGGGGCCGGTCGCTACGAGCAGTACTTC. Its protein is CASSLRGYGRGAGRYEQYF.

The rearrangement uses TRBV5-1 and TRBJ1-2; D unclear. The ends were cut back, 5 bases at V and 5 bases at J, with 16 bases in the middle. Germline CDR1 SGHRS, CDR2 YFSETQ. This CDR3 has 14 residues. The CDR3 here is CASREPSPWYGYTF. The CDR3 nucleotides are TGCGCCAGCAGGGAGCCCTCCCCGTGGTATGGCTACACCTTC. Filled out from reference TRBV5-1 and TRBJ1-2, the complete variable domain reads KAGVTQTPRYLIKTRGQQVTLSCSPISGHRSVSWYQQTPGQGLQFLFEYFSETQRNKGNFPGRFSGRQFSNSRSEMNVSTLELGDSALYLCASREPSPWYGYTFGSGTRLTVV.

This chain links TRBV29-1 with TRBJ2-3, with TRBD1 identical over 7 bases. V was pared by 7 bases and J by 4 bases, with 11 bases of the junction left unmatched. The CDR3 covers 14 residues. The V gene's germline CDR1 is SQVTM and CDR2 ANQGSEA. The CDR3 DNA sequence: TGCAGCGGGGGAAGACAGGGAAGGTCAGATACGCAGTATTTT. This codes for CSGGRQGRSDTQYF.

The V call is TRBV2, the J call TRBJ2-5, with 7 bases aligning to TRBD1. The V gene's germline CDR1 is SNHLY and CDR2 FYNNEI. V shed 7 bases, J shed 5 bases, and the junction held 13 bases outside the gene matches. The length of the CDR3 is 15 residues. The DNA for the CDR3 is TGTGCCAGCAACGACCCGACAGGGCTGAGGGAGACCCAGTACTTC. It encodes CASNDPTGLRETQYF.

This sequence joins TRBV2 and TRBJ2-4; D gene ambiguous. CDR1 is SNHLY, CDR2 FYNNEI, per germline. The CDR3 length is 12 residues. The germline V and J ends were trimmed by 1 base and 8 bases, with 6 bases remaining between them. CDR3: CASSEDGYIQYF. The CDR3 DNA reads TGTGCCAGCAGTGAAGATGGGTACATTCAGTACTTC.

J is TRBJ1-1 and V is TRBV18; D gene ambiguous. CDR3 size: 13 residues. CDR1 and CDR2 from the germline V gene are KGHSH and LQKENI. With 6 bases removed from V and 3 bases from J, the gap between germline ends came to 11 bases. The CDR3 region has the DNA TGTGCCAGCTCTCTTGTCAGAGACACTGAAGCTTTCTTT. Protein: CASSLVRDTEAFF.

This clone appeared a few times. The chain is built from TRBV30 and TRBJ1-1, with D possibly TRBD1 on 5 matching bases. CDR3 length: 15 amino acids. Germline CDR1 and CDR2: GTSNPN and SVGIG (reference sequence). V was cut by 2 bases and J by 0 bases, with 13 bases left in between. As DNA, the CDR3 is TGTGCCTGGAGTCAACGGGTGGGGCTGAACACTGAAGCTTTCTTT. It specifies CAWSQRVGLNTEAFF.

This chain joins TRBV4-1 and TRBJ2-5; 8 bases are a match to TRBD2. The CDR3 sequence is 17 residues long. From germline, CDR1 is MGHRA and CDR2 YSYEKL. V shed 4 bases and J 5 bases; nucleotides not matched to a gene: 15. The CDR3 DNA reads as TGCGCCAGCAGCCCAAGGGGGGGAAGCGGGAGAGGGGAGACCCAGTACTTC. Amino acids: CASSPRGGSGRGETQYF.

The J gene is TRBJ1-2, the V gene TRBV2, with D tentatively TRBD1 (6 bases). CDR1 SNHLY and CDR2 FYNNEI come from the germline V gene. V was cut by 0 bases and J by 5 bases, with 19 bases left in between. CDR3 length: 17 amino acids. The CDR3 is CASSEARPGVKGYGYTF. Written as DNA, the CDR3 is TGTGCCAGCAGTGAAGCAAGGCCAGGGGTGAAAGGGTATGGCTACACCTTC.